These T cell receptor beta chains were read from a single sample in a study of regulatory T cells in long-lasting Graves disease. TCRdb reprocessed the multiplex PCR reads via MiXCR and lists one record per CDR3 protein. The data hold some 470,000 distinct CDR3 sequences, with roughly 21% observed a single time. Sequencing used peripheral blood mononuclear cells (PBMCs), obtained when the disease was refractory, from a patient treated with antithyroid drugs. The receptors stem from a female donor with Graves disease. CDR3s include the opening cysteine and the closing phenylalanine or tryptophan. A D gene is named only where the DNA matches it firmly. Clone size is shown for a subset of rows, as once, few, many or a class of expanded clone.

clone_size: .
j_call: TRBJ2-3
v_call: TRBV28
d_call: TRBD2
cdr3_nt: TGTGCCAGCAAAGTGGGGGGGAGGGGCACAGATACGCAGTATTTT
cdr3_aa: CASKVGGRGTDTQYF

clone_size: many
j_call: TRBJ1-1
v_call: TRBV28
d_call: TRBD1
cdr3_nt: TGTGCCAGCAATTCCGAGGGACAGGGGAGGAGGAACACTGAAGCTTTCTTT
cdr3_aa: CASNSEGQGRRNTEAFF

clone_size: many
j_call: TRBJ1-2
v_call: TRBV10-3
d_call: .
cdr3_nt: TGTGCCATCAGGACGGACGGGGCAGCTGCTGGTCCCTATGGCTACACCTTC
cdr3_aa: CAIRTDGAAAGPYGYTF

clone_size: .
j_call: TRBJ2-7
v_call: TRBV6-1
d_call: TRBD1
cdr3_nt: TGTGCCAGCAGTGGACAGGGATCGAGGTCCTACGAGCAGTACTTC
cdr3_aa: CASSGQGSRSYEQYF

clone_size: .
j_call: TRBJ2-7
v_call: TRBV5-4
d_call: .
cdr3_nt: TGTGCCAGCAGCTGGTTCGCGGGGAGCTCCTACGAGCAGTACTTC
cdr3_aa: CASSWFAGSSYEQYF

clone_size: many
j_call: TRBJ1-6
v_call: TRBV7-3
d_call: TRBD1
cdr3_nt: TGTGCCAGCAGCTTAACGGGGGACAGGGGGCGCAGATCACCCCTCCACTTT
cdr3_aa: CASSLTGDRGRRSPLHF

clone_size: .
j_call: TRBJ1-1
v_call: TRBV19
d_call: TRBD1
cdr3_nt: TGTGCCAGTAGGGGAGGACAGGGGCGACCTGAAGCTTTCTTT
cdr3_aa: CASRGGQGRPEAFF

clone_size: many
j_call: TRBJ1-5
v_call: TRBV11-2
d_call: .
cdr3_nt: TGTGCCAGCAGCTTAGGCATGGATTGGCAGAGCAATCAGCCCCAGCATTTT
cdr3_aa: CASSLGMDWQSNQPQHF

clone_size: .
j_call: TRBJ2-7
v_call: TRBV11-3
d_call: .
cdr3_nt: TGTGCCAGCTCCCCTTTTGGGGCCTCCTACGAGCAGTACTTC
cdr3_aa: CASSPFGASYEQYF

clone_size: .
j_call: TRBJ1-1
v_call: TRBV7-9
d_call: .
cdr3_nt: TGTGCCAGCAGCTCCGGCCACAGTCAGAGGGGCACTGAAGCTTTCTTT
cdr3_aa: CASSSGHSQRGTEAFF

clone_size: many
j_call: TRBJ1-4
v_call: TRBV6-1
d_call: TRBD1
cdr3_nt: TGTGCCAGCAACCGACAGGGGATAACGGCTAATGAAAAACTGTTTTTT
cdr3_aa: CASNRQGITANEKLFF

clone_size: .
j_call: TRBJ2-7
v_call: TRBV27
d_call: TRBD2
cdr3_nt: TGTGCCAGCAGCAAAGCGGGAGGGGGTGCCTACGAGCAGTACTTC
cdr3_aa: CASSKAGGGAYEQYF

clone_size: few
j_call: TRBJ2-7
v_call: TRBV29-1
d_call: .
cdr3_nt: TGCAGCGCACTGGGACATTCCTACGAGCAGTACTTC
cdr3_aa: CSALGHSYEQYF